The T cell receptor (beta chain) described here comes from a study of shared clonotypes between healthy human individuals. Clones were read by immunoSEQ multiplex PCR, and TCRdb kept only the in-frame ones, dropping some. There are a few hundred thousand clones in the sample; 79% occur only once, and about 12% lies in the top ten. Per germline, CDR1 KGHSH and CDR2 LQKENI. The CDR3 has 24 residues. The V gene end was trimmed by 3 bases and the J gene end by 7 bases; junction bases not matched to a gene: 29. V usage is TRBV18 and J usage is TRBJ2-2; the match to TRBD2 covers 13 bases. The sample was PBMCs. The TCR sequence derives from a woman aged 40 to 49 in good health. Some clones in this sample may be carry-over from other donors' samples. The CDR3 DNA follows: TGTGCCAGCTCACCCCAGCCGGGACAGAATGACCAGTGGACTAGCGGGAGCGTGGTCGGGGAGCTGTTTTTT. Translated: CASSPQPGQNDQWTSGSVVGELFF. The whole variable domain, filled in from reference TRBV18 and TRBJ2-2, reads NAGVMQNPRHLVRRRGQEARLRCSPMKGHSHVYWYRQLPEEGLKFMVYLQKENIIDESGMPKERFSAEFPKEGPSILRIQQVVRGDSAAYFCASSPQPGQNDQWTSGSVVGELFFGEGSRLTVL.